These 22 T cell receptor beta chains originate from one sample sequenced in a study of radiotherapy plus CTLA-4 blockade in lung cancer. Here immunoSEQ multiplex PCR was the method, and the copy in TCRdb shows in-frame clones only, minus some. The data show some 60,000 clones, roughly 80% seen once. The sample was peripheral blood, taken from a patient treated with radiotherapy plus ipilimumab. Every receptor here comes from a human donor with non-small cell lung cancer who had a complete response to radiotherapy plus ipilimumab.

This sequence joins TRBV4-3 and TRBJ2-4, with 8 bases identical to TRBD2. Trimming took 0 bases from V and 7 from J; bases not matched to a gene: 8. This CDR3 spans 16 amino acids. The germline CDR1 and CDR2 sequences are LGHNA and YSLEER. Written as DNA, the CDR3 is TGCGCCAGCAGCCAAGATGGTAGCGGGGCAGGTAACATTCAGTACTTC. It is translated as CASSQDGSGAGNIQYF.

The genes are TRBV18 and TRBJ2-7, with TRBD1 as a possible D gene (5 bases). V was cut by 3 bases and J by 3 bases, with 9 bases left in between. CDR3 length equals 13 residues. Looked up from germline, CDR1 is KGHSH and CDR2 is LQKENI. The CDR3 loop reads CASSPAGNYEQYV. The CDR3 nucleotides read TGTGCCAGCTCACCGGCAGGGAACTACGAGCAGTACGTC.

V and J are TRBV6-4 and TRBJ2-6, with D possibly being TRBD2 (7 bases). CDR1 is MRHNA and CDR2 is SNTAGT in the germline V gene. The germline V and J ends were trimmed by 0 bases and 1 base, with 10 bases remaining between them. The CDR3 loop spans 17 amino acids. DNA of the CDR3: TGTGCCAGCAGTGACTCGGGAGGGGGGTCTGGGGCCAACGTCCTGACTTTC. Translation gives CASSDSGGGSGANVLTF.

The table lists this clone with a count of one. The chain carries TRBV6-1 and TRBJ1-6; 10 bases line up with TRBD1. This CDR3 is built from 14 residues. Germline assignment: CDR1 MNHNS and CDR2 SASEGT. The V and J ends lost 5 bases and 9 bases, in that order; junction bases with no gene match: 4. For the CDR3, the DNA is TGTGCCAGCAGTATGGGGACAGGGGTTTCACCCCTCCACTTT. This sequence encodes CASSMGTGVSPLHF.

The V call is TRBV27, the J call TRBJ1-2; possibly TRBD1 for D (6 bases). Germline V gene sequence: CDR1 MNHEY, CDR2 SMNVEV (reference sequence). The length of the CDR3 is 17 residues. Trimming took off 4 bases at V and 8 bases at J, with 26 bases between the two ends. The DNA for the CDR3 is TGTGCCAGCAGTTCCAGACAGGCCCCCTATGCCCCCAAGGGCTACACCTTC. This gives the protein CASSSRQAPYAPKGYTF.

The chain recombines TRBV7-2 with TRBJ2-6; TRBD2 is a possible D gene (7 bases). Germline assignment: CDR1 SGHTA and CDR2 FQGNSA. The CDR3 covers 18 residues. The germline V and J ends were trimmed by 2 bases and 4 bases, with 18 bases remaining between them. This chain's CDR3 is CASSLWGGGYAGANVLTF. The CDR3 DNA follows: TGTGCCAGCAGCTTATGGGGAGGGGGGTACGCGGGGGCCAACGTCCTGACTTTC.

The chain couples TRBV5-1 to TRBJ2-3; maybe TRBD2 (6 bases). The CDR3 has 14 amino acids. Germline V gene lookup returns CDR1 SGHRS and CDR2 YFSETQ. V gave up 2 bases and J gave up 4 bases, with 11 bases separating them. This CDR3 reads CASSLNGGPDTQYF. In nucleotides, the CDR3 is TGCGCCAGCAGCTTAAACGGGGGACCAGATACGCAGTATTTT.

This sequence joins TRBV7-9 and TRBJ1-1, with D tentatively TRBD1 (6 bases). The V and J ends lost 5 bases and 4 bases respectively, with 14 bases between them. The CDR3 runs 14 residues. Germline CDR1 reads SEHNR; CDR2 reads FQNEAQ (reference sequence). This CDR3 is CASSRGGLGTEAFF. CDR3 DNA: TGTGCCAGCAGCCGAGGGGGTTTGGGCACTGAAGCTTTCTTT. Filled out from reference TRBV7-9 and TRBJ1-1, the complete variable domain reads DTGVSQNPRHKITKRGQNVTFRCDPISEHNRLYWYRQTLGQGPEFLTYFQNEAQLEKSRLLSDRFSAERPKGSFSTLEIQRTEQGDSAMYLCASSRGGLGTEAFFGQGTRLTVV.

The chain recombines TRBV28 with TRBJ2-1, with 8 bases identical to TRBD2. This CDR3 has 14 amino acids. Looked up from germline, CDR1 is MDHEN and CDR2 is SYDVKM. The V gene end was trimmed by 7 bases and the J gene end by 9 bases; junction bases not matched to a gene: 11. For the CDR3, the DNA is TGTGCCAGCACCATAGGGGCGGGAGGCGGTGAGCAGTTCTTC. Its translation is CASTIGAGGGEQFF.

The rearrangement uses TRBV5-1 and TRBJ2-1; possibly TRBD1 for D (6 bases). V lost 1 base to trimming and J lost 11 bases, with 10 bases between them. The CDR3 has 12 amino acids. CDR1 SGHRS and CDR2 YFSETQ come from the germline V gene. CDR3 nucleotides: TGCGCCAGCAGCTTGACCGGACAGAAGCAGTTCTTC. This codes for CASSLTGQKQFF.

The chain is built from TRBV5-6 and TRBJ1-3, with 7 bases fitting TRBD1. Germline V gene data show CDR1 as SGHDT and CDR2 as YYEEEE. The CDR3 is 14 amino acids. With V trimmed by 4 bases and J by 1 base, 2 bases remained unmatched. Here the CDR3 DNA reads TGTGCCAGCAGCCCGACAGGGTCTGGAAACACCATATATTTT. It is translated as CASSPTGSGNTIYF.

The table lists this clone with a count of one. The rearrangement links TRBV6-5 to TRBJ1-5, with 7 positions matching TRBD1. Germline loops: CDR1 MNHEY, CDR2 SVGAGI. V lost 3 bases, J lost 2 bases, and 7 bases stayed unmatched. This CDR3 has 16 residues. In nucleotides, the CDR3 is TGTGCCAGCAGTTATGGGGACAGCCTAGGCAATCAGCCCCAGCATTTT. The encoded protein is CASSYGDSLGNQPQHF.

This rearrangement joins TRBV6-5 to TRBJ1-3; tentative D call: TRBD1 (5 bases). The germline V gene encodes CDR1 MNHEY and CDR2 SVGAGI. The CDR3 loop spans 14 amino acids. Trimming removed 4 bases at V and 2 bases at J, with 9 bases between. Here the CDR3 DNA reads TGTGCCAGCAGTTTGCGACAGACTGGAAACACCATATATTTT. It specifies CASSLRQTGNTIYF.

The chain employs TRBV30 and TRBJ1-2; 7 bases align to TRBD1. The CDR3 length is 10 residues. V lost 8 bases and J lost 9; bases outside the gene matches: 6. The germline CDR1 and CDR2 sequences are GTSNPN and SVGIG (reference sequence). CDR3 amino acids: CAAYRGRYTF. Written as DNA, the CDR3 is TGTGCCGCCTACAGGGGCCGCTACACCTTC. Filled out from reference TRBV30 and TRBJ1-2, the complete variable domain reads SQTIHQWPATLVQPVGSPLSLECTVEGTSNPNLYWYRQAAGRGLQLLFYSVGIGQISSEVPQNLSASRPQDRQFILSSKKLLLSDSGFYLCAAYRGRYTFGSGTRLTVV.

V gene TRBV4-3 combines with J gene TRBJ1-3, with D hard to call. The V gene lost 0 bases and the J gene lost 0 bases, with 6 bases spanning the gap. CDR3 length: 15 residues. Germline-derived CDR1 and CDR2 are LGHNA and YSLEER. The CDR3 spells CASSQDAGSGNTIYF. CDR3 coding DNA: TGCGCCAGCAGCCAAGATGCAGGCTCTGGAAACACCATATATTTT.

This clone appeared once. This chain connects TRBV25-1 to TRBJ2-7; 9 nucleotides match TRBD1. Germline V CDR1 and CDR2: MGHDK, SYGVNS. The J segment lost 4 bases and the V segment lost 7 bases, leaving 8 bases of the junction unmatched. The CDR3 is 14 amino acids. The DNA for the CDR3 is TGTGCCAGCAATTCACAGGGGGCTGGGTACGAGCAGTACTTC. This gives the protein CASNSQGAGYEQYF.

This sequence joins TRBV5-1 and TRBJ2-1, with 10 bases identical to TRBD2. Losses at the gene ends were 0 bases for V and 3 bases for J; bases not matched to a gene: 6. The CDR3 has 17 residues. In germline, CDR1 is SGHRS, CDR2 YFSETQ. CDR3 coding DNA: TGCGCCAGCAGCTTGGCCACTGCTAGCGGGGGCTACAATGAGCAGTTCTTC. Translating it yields CASSLATASGGYNEQFF. Drawing the rest from reference TRBV5-1 and TRBJ2-1, the complete variable domain is KAGVTQTPRYLIKTRGQQVTLSCSPISGHRSVSWYQQTPGQGLQFLFEYFSETQRNKGNFPGRFSGRQFSNSRSEMNVSTLELGDSALYLCASSLATASGGYNEQFFGPGTRLTVL.

The V call is TRBV6-5, the J call TRBJ2-3, with 9 bases lining up with TRBD2. This CDR3 comprises 15 residues. J lost 3 bases, V lost 5 bases, and 6 bases had no gene match. Germline values: CDR1 MNHEY, CDR2 SVGAGI. The CDR3 region is CASSNKRGATDTQYF. In DNA form, the CDR3 reads TGTGCCAGCAGTAACAAGCGGGGGGCGACAGATACGCAGTATTTT.

The gene calls are TRBV5-4 and TRBJ2-1; D call uncertain. Germline V gene data show CDR1 as SGHNT and CDR2 as YYREEE (reference sequence). This CDR3 has 12 amino acids. Trimming left V 0 bases short and J 7 bases short, with 5 bases between. The DNA of the CDR3 is TGTGCCAGCAGCTTGGTAGAGAATGAGCAGTTCTTC. Its translation: CASSLVENEQFF.

The CDR3 coding sequence is TGTGCCAGCAACTCGGACAGGGCTGACGGCTACACCTTC. Protein product: CASNSDRADGYTF. The chain couples TRBV28 to TRBJ1-2, with 8 nucleotides matching TRBD1. CDR3 length equals 13 residues. The germline CDR1 and CDR2 sequences are MDHEN and SYDVKM. Unmatched junction bases numbered 9, after V lost 7 bases and J lost 8 bases.

The V call is TRBV4-3, the J call TRBJ1-1, with D tentatively TRBD1 (6 bases). V gave up 2 bases and J gave up 5 bases, with 21 bases separating them. The CDR3 is 17 residues long. Looked up from germline, CDR1 is LGHNA and CDR2 is YSLEER. DNA for the CDR3: TGCGCCAGCAGCCAACGAGAAGGAAACAGGGAAGGGACTGAAGCTTTCTTT. It encodes CASSQREGNREGTEAFF.

This chain joins TRBV12-5 and TRBJ2-3; 10 bases match TRBD1. This CDR3 comprises 17 residues. The V and J ends lost 1 base and 6 bases, in that order; junction bases with no gene match: 10. Germline lookup yields CDR1 LGHNT and CDR2 FRNRAP. CDR3 protein: CASGLGDRTGGKDTQYF. The DNA of the CDR3 is TGTGCTAGTGGTTTGGGGGACAGGACAGGGGGGAAGGATACGCAGTATTTT.